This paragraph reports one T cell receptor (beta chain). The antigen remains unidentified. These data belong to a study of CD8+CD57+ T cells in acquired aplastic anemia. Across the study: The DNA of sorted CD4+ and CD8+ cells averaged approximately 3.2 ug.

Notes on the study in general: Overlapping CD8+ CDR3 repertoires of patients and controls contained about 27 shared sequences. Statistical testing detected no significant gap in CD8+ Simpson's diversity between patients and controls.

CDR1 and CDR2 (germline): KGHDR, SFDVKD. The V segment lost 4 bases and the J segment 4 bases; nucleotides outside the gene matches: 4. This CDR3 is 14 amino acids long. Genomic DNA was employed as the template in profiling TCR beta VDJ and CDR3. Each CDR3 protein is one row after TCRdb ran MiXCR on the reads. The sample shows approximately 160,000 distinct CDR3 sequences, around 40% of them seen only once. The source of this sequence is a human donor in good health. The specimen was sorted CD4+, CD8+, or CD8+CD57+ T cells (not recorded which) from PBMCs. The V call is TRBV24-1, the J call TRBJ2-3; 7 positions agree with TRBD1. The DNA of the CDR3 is TGTGCCACCAGTGACAGTACAGGGGCAGATACGCAGTATTTT. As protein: CATSDSTGADTQYF.